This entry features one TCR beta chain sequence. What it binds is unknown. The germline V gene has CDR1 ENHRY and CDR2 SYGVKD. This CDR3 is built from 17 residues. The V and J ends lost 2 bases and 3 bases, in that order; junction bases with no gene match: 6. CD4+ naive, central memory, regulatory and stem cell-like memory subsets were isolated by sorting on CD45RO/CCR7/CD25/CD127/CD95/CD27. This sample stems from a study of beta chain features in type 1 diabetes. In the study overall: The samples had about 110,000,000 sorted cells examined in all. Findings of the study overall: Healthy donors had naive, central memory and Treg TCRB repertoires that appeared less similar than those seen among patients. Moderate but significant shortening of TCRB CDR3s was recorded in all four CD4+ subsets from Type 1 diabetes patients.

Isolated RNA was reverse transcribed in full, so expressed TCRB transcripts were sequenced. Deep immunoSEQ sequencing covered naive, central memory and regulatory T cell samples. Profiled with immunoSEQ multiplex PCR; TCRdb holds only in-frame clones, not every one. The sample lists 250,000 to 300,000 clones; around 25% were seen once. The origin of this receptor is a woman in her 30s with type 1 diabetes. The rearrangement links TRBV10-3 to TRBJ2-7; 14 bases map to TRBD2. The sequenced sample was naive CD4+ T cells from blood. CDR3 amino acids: CAISERTSGRSGYEQYF. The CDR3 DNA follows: TGTGCCATCAGTGAGAGGACTAGCGGGAGGTCGGGCTACGAGCAGTACTTC.